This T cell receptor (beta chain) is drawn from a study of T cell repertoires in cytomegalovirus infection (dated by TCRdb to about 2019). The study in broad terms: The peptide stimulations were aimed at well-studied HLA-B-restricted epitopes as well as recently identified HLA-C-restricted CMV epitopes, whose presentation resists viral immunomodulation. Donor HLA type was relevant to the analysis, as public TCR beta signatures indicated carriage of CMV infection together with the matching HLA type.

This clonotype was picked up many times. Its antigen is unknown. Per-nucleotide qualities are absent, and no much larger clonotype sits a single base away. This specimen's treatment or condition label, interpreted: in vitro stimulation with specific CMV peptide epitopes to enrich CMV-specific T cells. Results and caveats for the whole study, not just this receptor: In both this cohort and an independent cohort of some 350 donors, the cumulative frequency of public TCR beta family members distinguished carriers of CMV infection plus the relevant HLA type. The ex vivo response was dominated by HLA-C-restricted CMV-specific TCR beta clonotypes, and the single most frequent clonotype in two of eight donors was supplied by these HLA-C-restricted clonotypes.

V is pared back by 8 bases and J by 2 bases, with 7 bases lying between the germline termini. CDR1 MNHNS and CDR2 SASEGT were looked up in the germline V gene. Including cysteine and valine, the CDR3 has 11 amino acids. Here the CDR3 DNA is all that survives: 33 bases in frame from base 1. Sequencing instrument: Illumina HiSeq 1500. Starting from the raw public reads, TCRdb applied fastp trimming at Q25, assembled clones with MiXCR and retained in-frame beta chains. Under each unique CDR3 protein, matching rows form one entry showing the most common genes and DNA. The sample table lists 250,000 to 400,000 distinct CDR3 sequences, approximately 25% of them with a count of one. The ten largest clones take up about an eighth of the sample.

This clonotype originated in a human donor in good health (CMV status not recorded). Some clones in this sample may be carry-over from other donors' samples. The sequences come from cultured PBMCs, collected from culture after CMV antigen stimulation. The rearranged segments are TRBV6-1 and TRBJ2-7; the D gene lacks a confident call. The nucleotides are TGTGCCAGCTCCCGTACCTACGAGCAGTACGTC. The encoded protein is CASSRTYEQYV.